Presented here are 5 T cell receptor beta chains from one specimen sequenced in a study of blood T cells in healthy people across ages. A second 7 to 11 cycle PCR used barcoded and J-beta primers. TCRdb used MiXCR to reprocess the 5' RACE reads, holding one entry per CDR3 protein. The sample consists of some 880,000 distinct CDR3 sequences, roughly 35% of them appearing once. The sequenced sample consisted of blood. The source of these receptors is a man younger than 35 in good health.

The chain recombines TRBV7-2 with TRBJ2-7; 12 bases fit TRBD2. Trimming took 4 bases from V and 6 from J; bases not matched to a gene: 4. Per germline, CDR1 SGHTA and CDR2 FQGNSA. The CDR3 totals 14 residues. The CDR3, as DNA: TGTGCCAGCAGCTACACTAGCGGGGGGATCGAGCAGTACTTC. Translation gives CASSYTSGGIEQYF.

The chain combines TRBV12-3 or TRBV12-4 with TRBJ2-5; the D gene is possibly TRBD2 (5 bases). Trimming cost V 2 bases and J 5 bases, with 18 bases left between them. This CDR3 spans 16 amino acids. CDR3 residues: CASSLRRVNKWETQYF. CDR3 coding DNA: TGTGCCAGCAGTTTAAGGCGGGTGAACAAATGGGAGACCCAGTACTTC.

This clonotype was seen at least ten times. The rearrangement uses TRBV12-3 or TRBV12-4 and TRBJ2-1, with D perhaps matching TRBD1 (5 bases). This CDR3 is 15 amino acids long. Trimming left V 2 bases short and J 8 bases short, with 16 bases between. This chain's CDR3 is CASSLKGSGYYEQFF. CDR3 sequence (DNA): TGTGCCAGCAGTTTAAAGGGGTCTGGATATTATGAGCAGTTCTTC.

This clonotype was recorded at least ten times. The chain carries TRBV3-1 and TRBJ2-1; no clear D gene. Trimming took off 2 bases at V and 6 bases at J, with 5 bases between the two ends. The CDR3 has 12 amino acids. CDR1 and CDR2 from the germline V gene are LGHDT and YNNKEL (reference sequence). Written as DNA, the CDR3 is TGTGCCAGCAGCCAACCCCCCAATGAGCAGTTCTTC. Residues: CASSQPPNEQFF.

The table lists this clonotype with many counts. This chain joins TRBV3-1 and TRBJ1-2; D gene unclear. V was clipped by 4 bases and J by 6 bases, with 12 bases between them. The germline gives CDR1 LGHDT, CDR2 YNNKEL (reference sequence). The CDR3 has 13 amino acids. The CDR3, as DNA: TGTGCCAGCAGCCTAACGGGTCGGGATGGCTACACCTTC. This sequence encodes CASSLTGRDGYTF.